The 23 T cell receptor beta chains reported below all come from one sample, sequenced in a study of blood T cells in healthy people across ages. Alongside a J-beta primer mix, a sample-barcoded 5' primer served in a second PCR lasting about 7 to 11 cycles. MiXCR was run by TCRdb on the 5' RACE reads, yielding one entry per CDR3 protein. The table lists some 1,800,000 distinct CDR3 sequences, about two fifths of them singletons. The material sequenced was blood. These receptors all stem from a human donor in good health.

This rearrangement joins TRBV7-9 to TRBJ1-2, with D possibly matching TRBD1 (6 bases). The CDR3 spans 14 residues. With 5 bases removed from V and 1 base from J, the gap between germline ends came to 11 bases. Per germline, CDR1 SEHNR and CDR2 FQNEAQ (reference sequence). CDR3 protein: CASSGTGFNYGYTF. CDR3 DNA: TGTGCCAGCAGCGGTACAGGGTTTAACTATGGCTACACCTTC.

A few counts support this clonotype. V gene TRBV15 combines with J gene TRBJ2-3, with a tentative D call TRBD2 (5 bases). The germline V gene encodes CDR1 LNHNV and CDR2 YYDKDF (reference sequence). Trimming cost V 1 base and J 2 bases, with 13 bases left between them. The CDR3 runs to 16 residues. The CDR3 DNA reads as TGTGCCACCAGCAGAGGGGATGGAGGCACCACAGATACGCAGTATTTT. Its protein is CATSRGDGGTTDTQYF.

CDR3 nucleotides: TGTGCCAGCAGTCAAACAGGGCAGAAAGAGACCCAGTACTTC. Its protein is CASSQTGQKETQYF. The rearrangement joins TRBV12-3 or TRBV12-4 to TRBJ2-5, with D perhaps matching TRBD1 (6 bases). The CDR3 has 14 amino acids. Trimming stripped 5 bases from V and 3 bases from J, with 13 bases between.

This chain connects TRBV4-2 to TRBJ2-5; TRBD1 is a possible D gene (5 bases). Matching the DNA end better, TRBJ2-7 makes the J call doubtful. Germline-derived CDR1 and CDR2 are LGHNA and YNFKEQ. This CDR3 is 13 amino acids long. The CDR3 region is CASSPTTGAEQYF. CDR3 coding DNA: TGTGCCAGCAGCCCGACGACTGGGGCCGAGCAGTACTTC.

The gene calls are TRBV20-1 and TRBJ1-1; TRBD1 is a possible D gene (5 bases). Germline CDR1 reads DFQATT; CDR2 reads SNEGSKA (reference sequence). This CDR3 has 17 amino acids. Trimming pared 3 bases from V and 0 bases from J, leaving 20 bases between. In DNA, the CDR3 is TGCAGTGCTAGCTGGGACGACGGCTCCCGTATGAACACTGAAGCTTTCTTT. As protein: CSASWDDGSRMNTEAFF.

The CDR3: CAGSYSRATAYEQYF. As DNA, the CDR3 is TGTGCCGGTAGTTACTCCAGGGCCACCGCCTACGAGCAGTACTTC. The chain uses TRBV6-5 and TRBJ2-7; maybe TRBD1 (5 bases). Germline V gene lookup returns CDR1 MNHEY and CDR2 SVGAGI. V was shortened by 11 bases and J by 2 bases, with 22 bases between the two germline ends. This CDR3 is built from 15 residues.

The CDR3 DNA reads TGTGCCACCAGTGAGTCAGGGTTGGGCAATCAGCCCCAGCATTTT. Its translation is CATSESGLGNQPQHF. The gene calls are TRBV24-1 and TRBJ1-5, with D possibly being TRBD1 (5 bases). Germline V lookup: CDR1 KGHDR, CDR2 SFDVKD. The V end lost 4 bases, the J end lost 2 bases, and 11 bases lay between the germline ends. This CDR3 contains 15 residues.

A word on this clonotype: A much bigger clone sits one base away, suggesting this may be a read error. The rearrangement joins TRBV2 to TRBJ2-7; D not certain. The CDR3 sequence is 11 residues long. The germline gives CDR1 SNHLY, CDR2 FYNNEI. V was pared by 4 bases and J by 3 bases, with 4 bases between. CDR3 sequence (DNA): TGTGCCAGCAGTGTAGTCTACGAGCAGTACTTC. It specifies CASSVVYEQYF.

This clonotype has more than one count but fewer than ten. J is TRBJ2-5 and V is TRBV11-2, with 9 bases fitting TRBD2. Germline V gives CDR1 SGHAT, CDR2 FQNNGV. The CDR3 length is 19 residues. Losses at the gene ends were 4 bases for V and 5 bases for J; bases not matched to a gene: 20. The CDR3 region has the DNA TGTGCCAGCAGCTCCCCCGGAGGAGCGGGGGGTTTCGGAGTGGAGACCCAGTACTTC. This sequence encodes CASSSPGGAGGFGVETQYF.

This rearrangement joins TRBV7-8 to TRBJ2-5; TRBD2 matches 15 bases. The CDR3 extends over 17 amino acids. CDR1 SGHVS and CDR2 FQNEAQ come from the germline V gene. V lost 5 bases and J lost 5; bases outside the gene matches: 9. CDR3 region: CASSRLGLAGGMETQYF. CDR3 DNA sequence: TGTGCCAGCAGCCGACTGGGACTAGCGGGGGGCATGGAGACCCAGTACTTC.

The genes are TRBV2 and TRBJ2-2, with TRBD2 matching 8 bases. Germline CDR1 SNHLY, CDR2 FYNNEI. The CDR3 spans 15 residues. Unmatched junction bases numbered 8, after V lost 3 bases and J lost 8 bases. CDR3 in amino acids: CASSERASGRGELFF. The CDR3 DNA reads as TGTGCCAGCAGTGAGAGAGCTAGCGGGCGAGGGGAGCTGTTTTTT.

About this clonotype: Compared with germline, one end of the junction differs, possibly owing to a read error. The chain couples TRBV29-1 to TRBJ1-4, with TRBD1 as a possible D gene (5 bases). The CDR3 is made up of 14 amino acids. The V gene's germline CDR1 is SQVTM and CDR2 ANQGSEA. As DNA, the CDR3 is TGCAGCGTGGGACGGGGGGTAGCTAATGAAAAACGGTTTTTT. Translating gives CSVGRGVANEKRFF.

This clonotype was counted between two and nine times. The chain recombines TRBV7-9 with TRBJ1-4, with D unresolved. This CDR3 contains 14 residues. Germline-derived CDR1 and CDR2 are SEHNR and FQNEAQ (reference sequence). V lost 5 bases and J lost 1, with 8 bases in between. CDR3 in amino acids: CASSPTVTNEKLFF. For the CDR3, the DNA is TGTGCCAGCAGCCCAACCGTAACTAATGAAAAACTGTTTTTT. Variable domain in full (rest from reference TRBV7-9 and TRBJ1-4): DTGVSQNPRHKITKRGQNVTFRCDPISEHNRLYWYRQTLGQGPEFLTYFQNEAQLEKSRLLSDRFSAERPKGSFSTLEIQRTEQGDSAMYLCASSPTVTNEKLFFGSGTQLSVL.

J is TRBJ1-1 and V is TRBV25-1; no reliable D call. CDR1 and CDR2 (germline): MGHDK, SYGVNS. With 4 bases removed from V and 7 bases from J, the gap between germline ends came to 10 bases. The CDR3 has 12 residues. The DNA for the CDR3 is TGTGCCAGCAGTGTAGGAATGAGTGAAGCTTTCTTT. Protein sequence: CASSVGMSEAFF.

This clonotype showed up just once. This chain uses TRBV20-1 with TRBJ1-1; D is unresolved. V was shortened by 3 bases and J by 8 bases, with 19 bases between the two germline ends. In germline, CDR1 is DFQATT, CDR2 SNEGSKA (reference sequence). This CDR3 has 14 amino acids. CDR3 residues: CSASDLIGRAEAFF. The CDR3 DNA reads TGCAGTGCTAGTGATTTAATTGGTCGGGCGGAAGCTTTCTTT.

The chain couples TRBV5-1 to TRBJ1-2; TRBD1 matches at 8 bases. The trim removed 0 bases at V and 7 bases at J, leaving 8 bases unmatched. The germline V gene has CDR1 SGHRS and CDR2 YFSETQ. The CDR3 sequence is 15 residues long. The CDR3 reads CASSLDQGAMRGYTF. CDR3 DNA sequence: TGCGCCAGCAGCTTGGATCAGGGGGCTATGCGTGGCTACACCTTC.

The chain links TRBV11-1 to TRBJ2-1; D remains unclear. V was clipped by 1 base and J by 12 bases, with 16 bases between them. The CDR3 contains 14 residues. The germline V gene encodes CDR1 SGHAT and CDR2 FQDESV (reference sequence). Here the CDR3 DNA reads TGTGCCAGCAGCTTAGACGCGTCCCAGCAAGGGCAGTTCTTC. Its protein product is CASSLDASQQGQFF.

In this sample, this clonotype turned up a few times. The V gene is TRBV12-3 or TRBV12-4, the J gene TRBJ2-7; 8 nucleotides align to TRBD1. With 3 bases clipped from V and 0 bases from J, the junction kept 4 bases outside the gene matches. The CDR3 runs to 15 residues. The CDR3: CASSFQTGVSYEQYF. For the CDR3, the DNA is TGTGCCAGCAGTTTCCAGACAGGGGTCTCCTACGAGCAGTACTTC.

The V gene is TRBV6-2 or TRBV6-3, the J gene TRBJ1-1, with 8 positions matching TRBD1. This CDR3 comprises 14 residues. The germline CDR1 and CDR2 sequences are MNHEY and SVGEGT. After removal of 6 bases from V and 6 bases from J, the junction contained 9 bases not matched to a gene. The CDR3 is CASRSQGARAEAFF. The CDR3 nucleotides read TGTGCCAGCAGATCGCAGGGGGCTCGCGCTGAAGCTTTCTTT.

This clonotype turned up a few times. The V call is TRBV7-9, the J call TRBJ2-3, with 7 bases lining up with TRBD1. V trimming: 4 bases; J trimming: 8 bases; junction bases outside the gene matches: 6. CDR3 length: 13 amino acids. The germline V gene has CDR1 SEHNR and CDR2 FQNEAQ (reference sequence). CDR3 DNA sequence: TGTGCCAGCAGCTCCCCGACAGGGATTACGCAGTATTTT. As protein: CASSSPTGITQYF.

The rearrangement links TRBV10-3 to TRBJ2-1, with D unclear. Germline loops: CDR1 ENHRY, CDR2 SYGVKD. The CDR3 has 12 amino acids. The V and J ends lost 3 bases and 5 bases respectively, with 5 bases between them. The DNA for the CDR3 is TGTGCCATCAGTGAACATGACAATGAGCAGTTCTTC. This translates into CAISEHDNEQFF.

In its sample, this clonotype was seen a few times. V is TRBV6-6 and J is TRBJ2-7, with 7 bases that match TRBD2. The CDR3 loop spans 15 amino acids. CDR1 and CDR2 from the germline V gene are MNHNY and SVGAGI (reference sequence). The ends lost 6 bases at V and 2 bases at J; junction bases unmatched: 10. The CDR3 sequence: CASSQTSSGAYEQYF. The CDR3 coding sequence is TGTGCCAGCAGCCAGACTAGCTCGGGAGCCTACGAGCAGTACTTC.

The chain has TRBV5-5 and TRBJ1-6; D is unresolved. The V gene lost 2 bases and the J gene lost 10 bases, with 13 bases spanning the gap. This CDR3 has 14 amino acids. In germline, CDR1 is SGHKS, CDR2 YYEKEE (reference sequence). DNA for the CDR3: TGTGCCAGCAGCTTCGAATCAACCATCTCACCCCTCCACTTT. It encodes CASSFESTISPLHF.